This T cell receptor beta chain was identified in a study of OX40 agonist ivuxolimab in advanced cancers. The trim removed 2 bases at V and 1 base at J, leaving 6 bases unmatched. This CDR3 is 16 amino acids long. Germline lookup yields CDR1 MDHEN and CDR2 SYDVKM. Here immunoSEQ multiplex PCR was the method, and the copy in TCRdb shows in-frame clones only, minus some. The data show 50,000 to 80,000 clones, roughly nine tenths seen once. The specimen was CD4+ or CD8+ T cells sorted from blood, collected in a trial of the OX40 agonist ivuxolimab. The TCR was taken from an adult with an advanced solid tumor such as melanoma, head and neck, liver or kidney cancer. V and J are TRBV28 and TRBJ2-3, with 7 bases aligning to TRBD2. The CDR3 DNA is TGTGCCAGCAGTTTAAGAATCGCGGGAGGCACAGATACGCAGTATTTT. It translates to CASSLRIAGGTDTQYF.